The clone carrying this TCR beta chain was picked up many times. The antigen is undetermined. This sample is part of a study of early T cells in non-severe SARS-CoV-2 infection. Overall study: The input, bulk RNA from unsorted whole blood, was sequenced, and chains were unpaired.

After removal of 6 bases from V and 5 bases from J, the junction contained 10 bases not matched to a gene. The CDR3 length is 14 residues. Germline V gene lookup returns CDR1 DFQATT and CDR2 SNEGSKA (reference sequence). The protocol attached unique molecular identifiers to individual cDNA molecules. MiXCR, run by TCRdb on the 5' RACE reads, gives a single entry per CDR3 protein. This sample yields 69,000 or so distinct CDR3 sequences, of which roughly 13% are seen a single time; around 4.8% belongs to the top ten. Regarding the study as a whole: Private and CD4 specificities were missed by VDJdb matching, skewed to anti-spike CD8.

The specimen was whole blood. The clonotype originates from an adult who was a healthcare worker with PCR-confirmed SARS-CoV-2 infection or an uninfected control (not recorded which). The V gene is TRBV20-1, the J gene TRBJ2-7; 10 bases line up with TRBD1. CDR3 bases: TGCAGTGCCCACCCCCAGGACAGGGGGGACGAGCAGTACTTC. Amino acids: CSAHPQDRGDEQYF.